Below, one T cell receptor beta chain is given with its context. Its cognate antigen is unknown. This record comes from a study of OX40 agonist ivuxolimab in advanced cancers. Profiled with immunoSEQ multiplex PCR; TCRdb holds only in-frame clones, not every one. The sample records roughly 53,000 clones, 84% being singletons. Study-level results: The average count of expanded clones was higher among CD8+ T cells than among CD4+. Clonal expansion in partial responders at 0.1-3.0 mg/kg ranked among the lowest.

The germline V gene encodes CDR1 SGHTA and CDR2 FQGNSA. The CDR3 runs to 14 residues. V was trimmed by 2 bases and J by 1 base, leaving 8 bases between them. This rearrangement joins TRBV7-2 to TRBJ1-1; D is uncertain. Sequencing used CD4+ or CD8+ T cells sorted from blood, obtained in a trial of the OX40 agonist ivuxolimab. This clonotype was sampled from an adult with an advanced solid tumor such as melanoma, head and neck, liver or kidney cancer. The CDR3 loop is CASSLSVTNTEAFF. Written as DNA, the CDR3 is TGTGCCAGCAGCTTATCCGTGACGAACACTGAAGCTTTCTTT.